The sequence of this T cell receptor (beta chain) was determined in a study of blood T cell repertoires in COVID-19. Study-wide context: The analysed material was cDNA or gDNA that came from T cells, B-cell-depleted T cells, or PBMCs.

Per the authors' pipeline: Amplified reference gene primers provided the basis for estimating nucleated cell counts. Method: immunoSEQ multiplex PCR; TCRdb's copy keeps in-frame clones and lacks some. V, J and clone size derive from that table, while D and trimming were established from the DNA sequence. The sample consists of fewer than 350,000 clones, roughly nine tenths of them appearing once. Germline values: CDR1 GTSNPN, CDR2 SVGIG (reference sequence). The V and J ends lost 7 bases and 0 bases respectively, with 13 bases between them. The CDR3 covers 13 residues. Sequences were obtained from peripheral blood. The rearrangement joins TRBV30 to TRBJ2-7; D not certain. This TCR was sampled from a woman aged 25 to 45 with COVID-19, enrolled during active disease. DNA for the CDR3: TGTGCCTTGGTTCAGATAACCTCCTACGAGCAGTACTTC. This encodes CALVQITSYEQYF.